This T cell receptor (beta chain) is drawn from a study of cytomegalovirus exposure and HLA in healthy donors. On the study more broadly: Later analysis reported that the 110 or so validation repertoires shared the platform of the approximately 670 first-cohort repertoires. Study-wide results and caveats: A few CMV-associated chains were confirmed in vitro to be specific for CMV antigens. Associated with cytomegalovirus, according to the listing, were 150 to 200 TCR beta chains. Cytomegalovirus status was reportedly diagnosed by the classifier with high sensitivity and specificity.

Clones were sequenced by immunoSEQ multiplex PCR, and TCRdb holds only the in-frame ones, with some missing. The sample contains hundreds of thousands of clones, roughly 83% of which appear only once. A note on this clone: Its specificity is not known.

Germline lookup yields CDR1 SQVTM and CDR2 ANQGSEA. V was clipped by 2 bases and J by 5 bases, with 18 bases between them. The CDR3 has 15 amino acids. Sequenced material: PBMCs. The source of this sequence is a woman younger than 45 in good health and CMV-seropositive. The gene calls are TRBV29-1 and TRBJ1-2; D ambiguous. The CDR3 here is CSVENGMAKEYGYTF. In DNA, the CDR3 is TGCAGCGTTGAAAATGGTATGGCAAAAGAGTATGGCTACACCTTC.